This record looks at one TCR beta chain sequence and its context. These data belong to a study of blood T cell repertoires in COVID-19. As for the study in general: In each case, the material was cDNA or gDNA derived from T cells, B-cell-depleted T cells, or PBMCs.

CDR1 is MNHEY, CDR2 SMNVEV, per germline (reference sequence). V dropped 9 bases and J dropped 4; count of bases not matched to a gene: 11. The CDR3 consists of 14 residues. This table comes from immunoSEQ multiplex PCR, and its TCRdb copy is limited to in-frame clones, with some not included. The sample contains tens of thousands of clones, about 81% of which appear only once. The chain carries TRBV27 and TRBJ2-7; 8 nucleotides match TRBD2. The receptor's source is a human donor in a cohort sampled during active COVID-19. The specimen sequenced was peripheral blood. CDR3 DNA sequence: TGTGCCAGTGGCCCCCCCGGGAGGGTGTACGAGCAGTACTTC. It is translated as CASGPPGRVYEQYF.